The source of this T cell receptor (beta chain) is a study of T cell clones after liver transplantation. The assay was immunoSEQ multiplex PCR, and TCRdb's table has in-frame clones only and misses some. The sample includes roughly 50,000 clones, around 84% of them seen just once. Deletions cut 8 bases from V and 0 bases from J, with 11 bases between. CDR1 LNHDA and CDR2 SQIVND come from the germline V gene (reference sequence). The CDR3 length is 15 residues. The clonotype originates from a human donor who received a liver transplant. Sequenced here: CD4+ T cells from blood, sampled before liver transplant. This chain links TRBV19 with TRBJ2-6; D unresolved. The CDR3 DNA reads TGTGCCAGTTCTGACACCCGCTCTGGGGCCAACGTCCTGACTTTC. Encoded protein: CASSDTRSGANVLTF.